The clone carrying this T cell receptor (beta chain) is deemed medium-sized. These data originate in a study of T cell clonotyping in hematopoietic cell transplantation. Trimming cost V 4 bases and J 4 bases, with 8 bases left between them. From germline, CDR1 is SGHRS and CDR2 YFSETQ. The CDR3 has 13 residues. Some clones are missing from TCRdb's copy, which holds only in-frame ones; the method was immunoSEQ multiplex PCR. The sample includes tens of thousands of clones, 85% to 90% of them seen just once. Time point noted: recipient sample about 28 days before transplant, after cytoreduction. Samples: about 28 days before transplant, then days 30, 100 and 180 after.

This TCR derives from a man in his 60s with biphenotypic leukemia. Some clones in this sample may be carry-over from other donors' samples. The chain joins TRBV5-1 to TRBJ1-4; tentatively, D is TRBD1 (5 bases). The material was peripheral blood mononuclear cells, obtained before stem cell transplant. The CDR3: CASSDSINEKLFF. The CDR3 DNA reads TGCGCCAGCAGCGACAGTATTAATGAAAAACTGTTTTTT.